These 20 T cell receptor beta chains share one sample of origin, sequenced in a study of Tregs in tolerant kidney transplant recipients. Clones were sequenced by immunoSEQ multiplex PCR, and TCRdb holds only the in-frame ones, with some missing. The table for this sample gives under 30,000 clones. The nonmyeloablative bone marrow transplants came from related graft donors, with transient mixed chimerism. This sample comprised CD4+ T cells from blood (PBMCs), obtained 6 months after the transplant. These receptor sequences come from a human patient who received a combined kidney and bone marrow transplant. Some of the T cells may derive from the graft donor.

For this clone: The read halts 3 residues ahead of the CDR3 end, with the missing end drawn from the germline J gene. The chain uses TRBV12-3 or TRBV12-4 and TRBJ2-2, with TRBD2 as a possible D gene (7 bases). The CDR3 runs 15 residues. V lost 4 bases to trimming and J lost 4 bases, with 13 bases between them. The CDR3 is CASSSGGPGTGELFF. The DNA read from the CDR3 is TGTGCCAGCAGTTCCGGGGGGCCGGGCACCGGGGAG.

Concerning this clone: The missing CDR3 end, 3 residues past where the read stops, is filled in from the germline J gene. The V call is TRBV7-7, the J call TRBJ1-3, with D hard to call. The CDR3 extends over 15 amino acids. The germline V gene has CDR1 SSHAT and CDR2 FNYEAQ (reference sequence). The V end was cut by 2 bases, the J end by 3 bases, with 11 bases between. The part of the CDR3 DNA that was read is TGTGCCAGCAGCTTAAGCCTAAATGATGGAAACACC. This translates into CASSLSLNDGNT. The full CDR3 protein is CASSLSLNDGNTIYF.

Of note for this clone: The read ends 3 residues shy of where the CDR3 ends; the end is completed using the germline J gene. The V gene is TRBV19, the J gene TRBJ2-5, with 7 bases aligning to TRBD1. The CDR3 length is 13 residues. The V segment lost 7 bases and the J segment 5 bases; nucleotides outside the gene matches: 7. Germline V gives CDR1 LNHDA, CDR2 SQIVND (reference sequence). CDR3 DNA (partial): TGTGCCAGTACATCAGGGGGACGGGAGACC. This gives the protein CASTSGGRET. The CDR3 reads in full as CASTSGGRETQYF.

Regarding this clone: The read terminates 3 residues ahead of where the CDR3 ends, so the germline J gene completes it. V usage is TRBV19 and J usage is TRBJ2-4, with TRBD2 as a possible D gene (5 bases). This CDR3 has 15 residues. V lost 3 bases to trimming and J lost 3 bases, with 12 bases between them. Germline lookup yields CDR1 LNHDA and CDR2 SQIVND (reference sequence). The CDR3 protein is CASSICPGDKNIQYF. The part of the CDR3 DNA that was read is TGTGCCAGTAGTATTTGCCCCGGGGACAAAAACATT.

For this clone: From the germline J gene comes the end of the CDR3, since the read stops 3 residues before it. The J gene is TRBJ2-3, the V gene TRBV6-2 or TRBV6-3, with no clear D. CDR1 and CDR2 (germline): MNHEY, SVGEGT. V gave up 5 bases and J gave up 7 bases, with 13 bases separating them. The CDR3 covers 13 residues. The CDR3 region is CASSVNTTHTQYF. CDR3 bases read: TGTGCCAGCAGTGTGAACACTACCCATACG.

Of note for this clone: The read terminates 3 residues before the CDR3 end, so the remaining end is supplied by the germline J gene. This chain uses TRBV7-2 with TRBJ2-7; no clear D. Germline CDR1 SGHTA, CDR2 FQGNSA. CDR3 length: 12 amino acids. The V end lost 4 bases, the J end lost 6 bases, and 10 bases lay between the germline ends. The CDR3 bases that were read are TGTGCCAGCAGCTCCGGGTTCGGCGAG. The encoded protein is CASSSGFGE. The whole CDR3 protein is CASSSGFGEQYF.

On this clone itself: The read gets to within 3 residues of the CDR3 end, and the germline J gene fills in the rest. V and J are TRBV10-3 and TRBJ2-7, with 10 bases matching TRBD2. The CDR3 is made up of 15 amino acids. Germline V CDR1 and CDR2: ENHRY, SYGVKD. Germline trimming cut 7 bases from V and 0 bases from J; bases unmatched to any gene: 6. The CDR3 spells CAIKAGGSLSYEQYF. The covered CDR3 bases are TGTGCCATCAAAGCGGGAGGGTCCCTCTCCTACGAG.

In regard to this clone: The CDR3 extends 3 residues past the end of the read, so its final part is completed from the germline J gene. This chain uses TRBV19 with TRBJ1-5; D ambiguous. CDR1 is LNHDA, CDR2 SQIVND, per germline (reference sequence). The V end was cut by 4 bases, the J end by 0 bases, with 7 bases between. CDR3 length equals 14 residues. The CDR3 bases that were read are TGTGCCAGTAGTACCAGAAATAGCAATCAGCCC. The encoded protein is CASSTRNSNQP. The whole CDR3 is CASSTRNSNQPQHF.

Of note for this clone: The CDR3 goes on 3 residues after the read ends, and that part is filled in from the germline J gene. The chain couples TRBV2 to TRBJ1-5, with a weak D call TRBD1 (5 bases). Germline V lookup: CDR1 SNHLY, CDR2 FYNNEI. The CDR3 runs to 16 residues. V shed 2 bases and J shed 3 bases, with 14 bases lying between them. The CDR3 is CASSEKVWGVNQPQHF. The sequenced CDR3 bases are TGTGCCAGCAGTGAAAAGGTCTGGGGGGTCAATCAGCCC.

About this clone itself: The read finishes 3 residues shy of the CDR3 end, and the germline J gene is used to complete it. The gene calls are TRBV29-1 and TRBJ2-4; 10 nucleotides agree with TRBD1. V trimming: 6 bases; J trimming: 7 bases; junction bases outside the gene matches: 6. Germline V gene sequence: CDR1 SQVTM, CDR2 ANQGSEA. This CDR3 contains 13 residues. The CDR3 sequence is CSVLDRGKNIQYF. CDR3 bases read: TGCAGCGTCCTGGACAGGGGGAAGAACATT.

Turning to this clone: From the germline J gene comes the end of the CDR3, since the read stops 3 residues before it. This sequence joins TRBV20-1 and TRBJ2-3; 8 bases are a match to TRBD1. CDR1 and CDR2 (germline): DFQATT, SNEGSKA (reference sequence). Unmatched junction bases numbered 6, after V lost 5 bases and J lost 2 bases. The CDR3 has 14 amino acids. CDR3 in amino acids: CSAPDRATTDTQYF. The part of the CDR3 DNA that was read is TGCAGTGCTCCGGACAGGGCTACCACAGATACG.

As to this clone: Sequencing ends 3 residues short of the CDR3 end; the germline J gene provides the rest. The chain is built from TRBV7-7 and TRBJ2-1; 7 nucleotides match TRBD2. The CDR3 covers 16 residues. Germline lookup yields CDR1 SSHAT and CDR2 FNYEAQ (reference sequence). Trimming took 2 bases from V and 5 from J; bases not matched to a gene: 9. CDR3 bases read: TGTGCCAGCAGCTTACGTCCTCCTAGCGGAAACAATGAG. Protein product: CASSLRPPSGNNE. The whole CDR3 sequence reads CASSLRPPSGNNEQFF.

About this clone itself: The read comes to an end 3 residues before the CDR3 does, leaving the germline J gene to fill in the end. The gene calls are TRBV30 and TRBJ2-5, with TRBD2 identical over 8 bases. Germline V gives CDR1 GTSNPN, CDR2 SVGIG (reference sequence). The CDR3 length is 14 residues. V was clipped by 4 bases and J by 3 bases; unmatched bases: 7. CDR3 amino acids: CAWKVGRGKETQYF. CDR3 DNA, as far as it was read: TGTGCCTGGAAGGTCGGGAGGGGCAAAGAGACC.

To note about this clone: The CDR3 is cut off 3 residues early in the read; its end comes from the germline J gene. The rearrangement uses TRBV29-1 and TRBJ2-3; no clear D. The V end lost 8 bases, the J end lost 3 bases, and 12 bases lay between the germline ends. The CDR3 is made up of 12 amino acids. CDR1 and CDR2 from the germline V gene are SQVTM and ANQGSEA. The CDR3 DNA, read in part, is TGCAGCTCGGTGGGCAGTACAGATACG. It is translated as CSSVGSTDT. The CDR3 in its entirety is CSSVGSTDTQYF.

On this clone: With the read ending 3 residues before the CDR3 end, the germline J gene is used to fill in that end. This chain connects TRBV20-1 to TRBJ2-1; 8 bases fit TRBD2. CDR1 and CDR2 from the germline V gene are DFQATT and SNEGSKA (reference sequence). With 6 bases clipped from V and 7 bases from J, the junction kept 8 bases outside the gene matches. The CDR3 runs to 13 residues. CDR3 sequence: CSASGGLSNEQFF. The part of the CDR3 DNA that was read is TGCAGTGCAAGCGGGGGCCTTTCGAATGAG.

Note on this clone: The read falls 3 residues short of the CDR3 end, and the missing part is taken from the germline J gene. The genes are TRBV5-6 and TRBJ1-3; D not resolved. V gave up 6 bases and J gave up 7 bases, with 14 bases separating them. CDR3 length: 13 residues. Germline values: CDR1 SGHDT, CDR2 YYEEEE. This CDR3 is CASTGGGGNTIYF. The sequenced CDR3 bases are TGTGCCAGCACTGGCGGTGGAGGTAACACC.

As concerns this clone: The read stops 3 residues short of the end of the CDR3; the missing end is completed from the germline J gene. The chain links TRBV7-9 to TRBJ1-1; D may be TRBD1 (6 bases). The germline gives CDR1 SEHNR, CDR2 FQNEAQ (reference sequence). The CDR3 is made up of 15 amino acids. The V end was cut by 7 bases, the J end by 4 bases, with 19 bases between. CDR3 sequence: CASTRSGAGGTEAFF. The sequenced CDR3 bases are TGTGCCAGCACCAGATCAGGGGCTGGGGGCACTGAA.

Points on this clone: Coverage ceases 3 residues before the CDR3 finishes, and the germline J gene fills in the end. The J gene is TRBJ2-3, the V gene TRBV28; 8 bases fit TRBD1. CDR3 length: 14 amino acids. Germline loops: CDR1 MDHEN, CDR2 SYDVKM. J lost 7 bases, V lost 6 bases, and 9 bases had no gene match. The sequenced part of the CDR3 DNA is TGTGCCAGCAGAAGGACAGGGAAATTGAATACG. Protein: CASRRTGKLNT. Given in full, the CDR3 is CASRRTGKLNTQYF.

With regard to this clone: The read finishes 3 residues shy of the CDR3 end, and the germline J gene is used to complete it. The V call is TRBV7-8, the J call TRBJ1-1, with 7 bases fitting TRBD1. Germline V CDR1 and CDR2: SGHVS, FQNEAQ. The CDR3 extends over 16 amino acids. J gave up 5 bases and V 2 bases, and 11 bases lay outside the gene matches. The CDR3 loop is CASSLLEAGGRTEAFF. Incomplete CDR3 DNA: TGTGCCAGCAGCTTACTAGAAGCAGGGGGTAGGACTGAA.

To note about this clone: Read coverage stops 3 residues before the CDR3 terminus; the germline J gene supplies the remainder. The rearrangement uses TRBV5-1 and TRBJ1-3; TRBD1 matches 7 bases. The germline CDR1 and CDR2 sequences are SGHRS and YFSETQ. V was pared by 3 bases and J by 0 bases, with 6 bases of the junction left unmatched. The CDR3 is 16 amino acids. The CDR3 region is CASSWTGTASGNTIYF. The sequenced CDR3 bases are TGCGCCAGCAGCTGGACCGGGACAGCCTCTGGAAACACC.